Reported below is one T cell receptor (beta chain). The antigen this receptor binds is unknown. No quality values exist for individual bases; no much larger clone is one base distant. The data are from a study of shared clonotypes between healthy human individuals (dated by TCRdb to 2020 to 2021). Notes on the research overall: Three men and two women, aged 18 to 49 years, made up the cohort. Blood TCR repertoires of about 5 healthy adults were deeply sequenced to estimate repertoire size and the extent of clonotype sharing between individuals. For each donor, CD4 naive and CD4 memory were each given three plates, CD8 naive was given two plates, and CD8 memory was given one plate. To increase sequencing depth and limit assay-specific biases, TCR repertoire library preparation and sequencing were carried out by different laboratories using diverse techniques. Between about 0.8 and 9 billion PBMCs per donor were obtained by leukapheresis. Results and caveats for the whole study, not just this receptor: Estimated clonotype richness was generally larger for naive than for memory subsets. Sampling was restricted to blood, and TCR repertoires in tissues likely differ from the TCR repertoires found in blood. Incomplete sequencing was indicated by rarefaction of sorted-subset datasets, despite the large sequencing depth. Across a handful of donors, approximately 5% of naive CD4, 3% to 4% of naive CD8, roughly 2.3% of memory CD4, and about 0.4% of memory CD8 clonotypes were shared. Based on pairwise subsampling, the degree of clonotype sharing among donors was expected to be affected by sequencing depth. Because the study included a small number of donors, the genetic and exposure-history diversity represented was limited. Higher generation probabilities were observed for clonotypes shared by all four sorted-subset donors than for non-shared clonotypes.

From its cysteine to its phenylalanine, the CDR3 spans 13 amino acids. Only the CDR3 region is kept as DNA, spanning 39 bases read in frame from base 1. CDR1 and CDR2, per the germline V gene (reference sequence), are MNHEY and SMNVEV. V was cut back by 2 bases and J by 4 bases, leaving a gap of 8 bases between them. For the CD8 naive samples, CD45RO-negative cells were positively selected for CCR7, yielding a CD45RA+CCR7+ population from which TemRA cells were excluded. The donors were healthy, HIV-negative adults who had no recently reported acute infections or vaccinations. Every donor was a Caucasian adult living in Nashville, Tennessee, USA. After blood collection by leukapheresis, PBMCs were isolated using Ficoll-Histopaque density gradient centrifugation and then cryopreserved in the vapor phase of liquid nitrogen. Analytical flow cytometry was used to check the purity and quantity of each magnetically sorted T cell population. Genomic DNA was isolated from every sorted fraction and measured by UV absorbance on a Nanodrop 2000c.

Using the deep immunoSEQ assay, multiplex PCR amplified TCR CDR3 regions from genomic DNA. Extracted genomic DNA from each cell subset was spread evenly across all wells of several immunoSEQ 96-well plates, with each plate serving as a replicate. For sorted subsets, around 200 ng genomic DNA, equal to tens of thousands of T cell genomes, was loaded into each replicate PCR. Purified libraries were quantified with a Qubit 3.0 fluorometer, sized on a Bioanalyzer 2100, and re-quantified with the KAPA Library Quantification kit. Each immunoSEQ 96-well plate was sequenced on its own single-read 150-cycle Illumina NextSeq 550 flow cell. Per the source publication's procedure: Because only junctional sequences without quality scores were contained in the immunoSEQ output, filtering matching that applied to full-length reads could not be performed. Sequences were annotated with PyIR, a Python wrapper for IgBLAST v1.9, and V/J genes and CDR3 were assigned using IMGT germline references. Reads were filtered out if the reads had weak V/J assignments (E-value above 1e-6), no CDR3, stop codons, out-of-frame junctions, or ambiguous translated residues. V3J clonotypes were defined as sequences sharing the same inferred V gene, J gene, and CDR3 amino acid sequence. To compute the percentage overlap between repertoires, the number of shared unique clonotypes was divided by the size of the smaller repertoire. RTK rarefaction, the Chao1 estimator, and Recon v2.1 estimates of unobserved clonotypes were used to assess repertoire richness. Generation probabilities were computed with OLGA for all TCRbeta clonotypes obtained by the gDNA method from several donors. What TCRdb holds here is the immuneACCESS table cut down to in-frame rearrangements. Part of the clones is not present; checked against another copy, under half of the missing clones reflect an unresolved V gene, and the others are unexplained. V and J calls and clone size follow that table, whereas D and trimming were derived from the DNA. The table for this sample lists 1.5 million to 2.5 million clones; about 95% of them were counted only once. The ten largest clones take up under 1.5% of the sample.

This clonotype was obtained from a man in his late teens or twenties in good health. Sequenced input: naive CD8+ T cells sorted from blood. Reading the label with the study, this specimen's cell subset or site is: CD45RA+CCR7+. The sequence is built from TRBV27 and TRBJ1-2; no D gene call is confident. The nucleotide sequence reads TGTGCCAGCAGTTTAAACAGCCTCTATGGCTACACCTTC. It specifies CASSLNSLYGYTF.